These 21 T cell receptor beta chains were sequenced from one sample in a study of control samples from healthy donors and cancer patients. The protocol was immunoSEQ multiplex PCR, while the TCRdb copy is restricted to in-frame clones and leaves out a portion. Altogether some 94,000 clones are present, roughly nine tenths being singletons, with the ten largest covering over 0.95%. The sample taken for sequencing was blood. The receptor set was obtained from a woman in her fifties or sixties in good health.

In its sample, this clone was seen once. The chain has TRBV7-2 and TRBJ2-7; the match to TRBD2 covers 13 bases. This CDR3 region has 16 residues. Per the germline V gene, CDR1 is SGHTA and CDR2 is FQGNSA. After removal of 5 bases from V and 3 bases from J, the junction contained 7 bases not matched to a gene. CDR3 residues: CASSPTSGGTGYEQYF. CDR3 nucleotides: TGTGCCAGCAGCCCGACTAGCGGGGGGACCGGCTACGAGCAGTACTTC.

This clone was counted once. This chain joins TRBV4-2 and TRBJ1-2; D is unresolved. The germline gives CDR1 LGHNA, CDR2 YNFKEQ. The CDR3 is 15 amino acids. The V and J ends lost 0 bases and 0 bases respectively, with 8 bases between them. The CDR3 bases are TGTGCCAGCAGCCAAGATCGATTTTCTAACTATGGCTACACCTTC. This encodes CASSQDRFSNYGYTF.

This chain joins TRBV28 and TRBJ2-7; D is ambiguous. The CDR3 runs to 16 residues. Germline V CDR1 and CDR2: MDHEN, SYDVKM. V was shortened by 7 bases and J by 1 base, with 20 bases between the two germline ends. The CDR3 DNA reads as TGTGCCAGCACCCCCGCTGGGGTTAGAATTTCCTACGAGCAGTACTTC. Its protein is CASTPAGVRISYEQYF. Complete variable domain (other parts from reference TRBV28 and TRBJ2-7): DVKVTQSSRYLVKRTGEKVFLECVQDMDHENMFWYRQDPGLGLRLIYFSYDVKMKEKGDIPEGYSVSREKKERFSLILESASTNQTSMYLCASTPAGVRISYEQYFGPGTRLTVT.

In regard to this clone: One junction end disagrees with the germline gene, perhaps due to a read error. The chain joins TRBV18 to TRBJ2-5; TRBD2 is a possible D gene (6 bases). Germline values: CDR1 KGHSH, CDR2 LQKENI. The CDR3 sequence is 13 residues long. CDR3 DNA sequence: TGCCCTCATGGAGGGACGACCCAAGAGACCCAGTACTTC. Encoded protein: CPHGGTTQETQYF.

The chain employs TRBV9 and TRBJ2-3; 9 bases are a match to TRBD2. With V trimmed by 4 bases and J by 0 bases, 3 bases remained unmatched. The CDR3 spans 15 residues. From germline, CDR1 is SGDLS and CDR2 YYNGEE. As DNA, the CDR3 is TGTGCCAGCAGCACGCGGGAGGGAAGCACAGATACGCAGTATTTT. Translated, it gives CASSTREGSTDTQYF.

A note on this clone: Other DNA sequences within the sample encode an identical CDR3. V gene TRBV4-2 combines with J gene TRBJ2-7; possibly TRBD1 or TRBD2 for D (5 bases each). This CDR3 spans 13 amino acids. The V gene lost 3 bases and the J gene lost 2 bases, with 8 bases spanning the gap. Germline CDR1 reads LGHNA; CDR2 reads YNFKEQ. The CDR3 sequence is CASSHSGPYEQYF. CDR3 nucleotide sequence: TGTGCCAGCAGCCATTCGGGACCCTACGAGCAGTACTTC.

The gene calls are TRBV6-4 and TRBJ1-2; no clear D. Germline-derived CDR1 and CDR2 are MRHNA and SNTAGT. V shed 6 bases and J shed 5 bases, with 13 bases lying between them. The CDR3 is made up of 13 amino acids. The CDR3 protein is CASSPPPGYGYTF. CDR3 nucleotide sequence: TGTGCCAGCAGCCCCCCCCCGGGATATGGCTACACCTTC.

The table lists this clone with a count of one. This chain uses TRBV23-1 with TRBJ2-3, with D possibly being TRBD2 (6 bases). TRBV23-1 is filed as an ORF, its function uncertain. V was cut by 8 bases and J by 0 bases, with 15 bases left in between. The CDR3 runs 15 residues. CDR3 coding DNA: TGCGCCAGCTCTGGGGAGGAATCTAGCACAGATACGCAGTATTTT. This translates into CASSGEESSTDTQYF.

The genes are TRBV12-2 and TRBJ1-2; the table's D call of TRBD1 was not tested on the DNA. TRBV12-2 is flagged as a pseudogene. The CDR3 contains 17 residues. The CDR3 reads CASRLAPGTGVYYGYTF. CDR3 DNA sequence: TGTGCAAGTCGCTTAGCGCCCGGGACAGGGGTATACTATGGCTACACCTTC.

The CDR3 region is CASSYGQGSSPLHF. CDR3 coding DNA: TGTGCCAGCAGTTACGGCCAGGGTAGTTCACCCCTCCACTTT. V is TRBV6-5 and J is TRBJ1-6; perhaps TRBD1 as D (5 bases). Germline V lookup: CDR1 MNHEY, CDR2 SVGAGI. V was trimmed by 2 bases and J by 9 bases, leaving 11 bases between them. The CDR3 spans 14 residues.

The chain couples TRBV2 to TRBJ1-2; 12 nucleotides agree with TRBD1. This CDR3 has 19 amino acids. V shed 5 bases and J 5 bases; nucleotides not matched to a gene: 18. Germline CDR1 reads SNHLY; CDR2 reads FYNNEI. The CDR3 here is CASSKRPGQGAVLEYGYTF. DNA for the CDR3: TGTGCCAGCAGTAAACGCCCGGGACAGGGGGCTGTATTAGAATATGGCTACACCTTC.

The V call is TRBV7-8, the J call TRBJ2-7, with a tentative D call TRBD2 (5 bases). The CDR3 has 14 amino acids. Looked up from germline, CDR1 is SGHVS and CDR2 is FQNEAQ. The V end lost 5 bases, the J end lost 2 bases, and 13 bases lay between the germline ends. The CDR3 protein is CASSREVRAYEQYF. Written as DNA, the CDR3 is TGTGCCAGCAGCCGAGAGGTGAGGGCCTACGAGCAGTACTTC.

This chain connects TRBV19 to TRBJ1-3; unclear D gene. V lost 1 base and J lost 2, with 6 bases in between. Germline V gives CDR1 LNHDA, CDR2 SQIVND (reference sequence). The CDR3 consists of 14 residues. As DNA, the CDR3 is TGTGCCAGTAGTATAGGGGGTCCTGGAAACACCATATATTTT. This encodes CASSIGGPGNTIYF.

The chain is built from TRBV4-2 and TRBJ2-7; D call uncertain. Between the trimmed V and J ends, which lost 1 base and 3 bases, there was a span of 4 bases. The germline CDR1 and CDR2 sequences are LGHNA and YNFKEQ. The CDR3 is 12 residues long. This CDR3 reads CASSQAGYEQYF. The CDR3 coding sequence is TGTGCCAGCAGCCAAGCAGGCTACGAGCAGTACTTC.

The rearrangement joins TRBV10-3 to TRBJ1-3; TRBD1 aligns across 8 bases. The ends lost 5 bases at V and 4 bases at J; junction bases unmatched: 7. The germline gives CDR1 ENHRY, CDR2 SYGVKD. The CDR3 has 15 amino acids. Here the CDR3 DNA reads TGTGCCATCAGTTCGGACAGGGTTGTGGGAAACACCATATATTTT. Amino acids: CAISSDRVVGNTIYF.

This chain joins TRBV3-1 (or the pseudogene TRBV3-2) and TRBJ1-4; 8 nucleotides agree with TRBD1. The length of the CDR3 is 13 residues. V shed 3 bases and J 8 bases; nucleotides not matched to a gene: 2. The germline V gene encodes CDR1 LGHDT and CDR2 YNNKEL (reference sequence). The CDR3 sequence: CASSQDRDEKLFF. The CDR3 DNA is TGTGCCAGCAGCCAGGACAGGGACGAAAAACTGTTTTTT.

The chain combines TRBV2 with TRBJ2-5; D possibly corresponds to TRBD1 (6 bases). This CDR3 has 13 amino acids. Germline CDR1 SNHLY, CDR2 FYNNEI. V dropped 4 bases and J dropped 5 bases, with 11 bases sitting between them. CDR3 DNA sequence: TGTGCCAGCAGTGCAGGGGTGGTGGAGACCCAGTACTTC. Protein product: CASSAGVVETQYF.

The rearrangement uses TRBV3-1 (or the pseudogene TRBV3-2) and TRBJ2-4, with 11 bases aligning to TRBD2. The V segment lost 0 bases and the J segment 6 bases; nucleotides outside the gene matches: 7. This CDR3 is 17 amino acids long. Germline CDR1 and CDR2: LGHDT and YNNKEL (reference sequence). In DNA form, the CDR3 reads TGTGCCAGCAGCCAAGAGTGGCTAGCGGGAGGTAGAAACATTCAGTACTTC. It encodes CASSQEWLAGGRNIQYF.

The chain joins TRBV11-3 to TRBJ2-1, with D hard to call. The CDR3 loop spans 13 amino acids. Trimming shortened V by 0 bases and J by 5 bases, and 5 bases separated the two germline ends. Germline-derived CDR1 and CDR2 are SGHNT and YENEEA. CDR3 region: CASSLDSDNEQFF. The CDR3 DNA sequence: TGTGCCAGCAGCTTAGATTCAGACAATGAGCAGTTCTTC.

V and J are TRBV18 and TRBJ2-1; D might be TRBD1 (6 bases). CDR1 KGHSH and CDR2 LQKENI come from the germline V gene. This CDR3 has 16 residues. Trimming pared 6 bases from V and 8 bases from J, leaving 23 bases between. The CDR3 here is CASSFLLTPGAYEQFF. The CDR3 DNA reads as TGTGCCAGCTCGTTCCTCCTCACTCCAGGGGCATATGAGCAGTTCTTC. Supplemented by reference TRBV18 and TRBJ2-1, the full variable domain reads NAGVMQNPRHLVRRRGQEARLRCSPMKGHSHVYWYRQLPEEGLKFMVYLQKENIIDESGMPKERFSAEFPKEGPSILRIQQVVRGDSAAYFCASSFLLTPGAYEQFFGPGTRLTVL.

This clone came up once. The V and J genes are TRBV5-8 and TRBJ2-7; 8 bases are shared with TRBD1. V was clipped by 4 bases and J by 2 bases; unmatched bases: 5. Germline assignment: CDR1 SGHTS and CDR2 YDEGEE. This CDR3 is 14 amino acids long. The CDR3 reads CASSRTGTAYEQYF. Written as DNA, the CDR3 is TGTGCCAGCAGCAGGACAGGGACCGCCTACGAGCAGTACTTC.